This TCR beta chain emerged from a study of OX40 agonist ivuxolimab in advanced cancers. Study at large: Intravenous ivuxolimab at 0.01 to 10 mg/kg was given to patients every 2 weeks.

In the case of this clone: Its antigen is unidentified.

Assay: immunoSEQ multiplex PCR; the TCRdb copy retains only in-frame clones and omits some. The table lists tens of thousands of clones, about 88% of them singletons. Study conclusions and caveats: Clonal expansion was seen in CD4+ and CD8+ blood T cells by week 6 at 0.1 to 3.0 mg/kg.

The germline gives CDR1 SGHNT, CDR2 YENEEA. The CDR3 consists of 15 residues. V lost 5 bases, J lost 3 bases, and 14 bases lay in between. The sample here was CD4+ or CD8+ T cells sorted from blood, taken in a trial of the OX40 agonist ivuxolimab. The clonotype comes from an adult with an advanced solid tumor such as melanoma, head and neck, liver or kidney cancer. The rearrangement uses TRBV11-3 and TRBJ2-1; maybe TRBD2 (5 bases). The CDR3 DNA sequence: TGTGCCAGCAGCCGTGAGGGTGGCGGCTACAATGAGCAGTTCTTC. Residues: CASSREGGGYNEQFF.